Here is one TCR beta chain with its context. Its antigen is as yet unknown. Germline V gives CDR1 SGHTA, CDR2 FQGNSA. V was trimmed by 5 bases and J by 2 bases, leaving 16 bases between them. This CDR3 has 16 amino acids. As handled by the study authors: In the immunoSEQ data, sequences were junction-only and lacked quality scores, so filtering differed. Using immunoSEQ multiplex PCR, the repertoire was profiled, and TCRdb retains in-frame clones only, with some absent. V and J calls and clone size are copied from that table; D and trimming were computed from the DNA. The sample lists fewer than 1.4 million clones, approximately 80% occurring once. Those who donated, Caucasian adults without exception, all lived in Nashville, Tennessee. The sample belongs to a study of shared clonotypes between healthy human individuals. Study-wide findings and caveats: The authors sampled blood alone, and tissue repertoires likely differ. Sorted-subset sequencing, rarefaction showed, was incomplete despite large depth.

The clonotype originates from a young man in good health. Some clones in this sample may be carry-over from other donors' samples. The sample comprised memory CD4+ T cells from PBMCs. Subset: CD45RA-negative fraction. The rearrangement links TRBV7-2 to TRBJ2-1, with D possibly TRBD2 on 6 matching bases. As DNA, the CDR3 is TGTGCCAGCAGCCCAAAGGTAGCGGACACCTACAATGAGCAGTTCTTC. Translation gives CASSPKVADTYNEQFF.